A selection of T cell receptor beta chains follows, all from one sample in a study of blood T cells in healthy people across ages. TCRdb independently ran MiXCR on the 5' RACE reads; one entry per CDR3 protein. The data hold around 1.5 million distinct CDR3 sequences, with approximately 63% observed a single time. What was sequenced was blood. The receptors originated from a young man in good health. Each CDR3 is given with its conserved first and last residue.

TRBV25-1 CASSGIRNYGYTF
TRBV29-1 CSVVDLYEQYF
TRBV4-2 CASSQEDSTYEQYF
TRBV13 CASSRGQGKETQYF
TRBV4-1 CASSQGPGQVFDEQYF
TRBV9 CASKTLNTGELFF
TRBV9 CASVGVMNTEAFF
TRBV28 CASSPPGGGGNEKLFF
TRBV29-1 CSVREQATNEKLFF
TRBV6-5 CASSYSGFSYEQYF
TRBV6-6 CASSYHAGMNTEAFF
TRBV29-1 CSSFLSGGAVYNEQYF
TRBV20-1 CSAFSSGWHNEQFF
TRBV9 CASSGGRDQPQHF
TRBV24-1 CATSDPGIGELFF
TRBV6-6 CASSSTGLNKPQHF
TRBV20-1 CSARDLRGSETQYF
TRBV3-1 CASSLGQGNTDTQYF
TRBV20-1 CSANILEGDTQYF
TRBV5-1 CASSRPGSNHEQYF
TRBV20-1 CSAREPGNGYTF
TRBV13 CASSLSGGYNEKLFF
TRBV6-1 CASSDRGLVNEKLFF
TRBV4-1 CASSQARGSGRFYEQYF
TRBV29-1 CSVLASSYNEQFF
TRBV7-2 CASNLSTDRANVLTF
TRBV20-1 CSAPNFDRVDSPLHF
TRBV12-3/TRBV12-4 CASSATISGRAFWELFF
TRBV12-3/TRBV12-4 CASSWGTHAGTDTQYF
TRBV4-1 CASRGQGDEQFF
TRBV2 CAKQVEETQYF
TRBV10-3 CAIRRGVANYGYTF
TRBV4-3 CASSQDRIQGLRSPLHF
TRBV2 CASSEVAGAEYYEQYF
TRBV4-1 CVSSQDTSASEMNYEQYF
TRBV4-3 CASSQDAGGYENTQYF
TRBV3-1 CASSQDFGPNIQYF
TRBV29-1 CSVEDYQGETQYF
TRBV5-1 CASTSPPGVSYEQYF
TRBV2 CASSELVNYGYTF
TRBV11-2 CASSPGQRNMQYF
TRBV10-3 CAIWTNSYNEQFF
TRBV29-1 CSVRRVRVAGDTEAFF
TRBV5-1 CASSLELAGEGPYNEQFF
TRBV15 CATSPEQGATSYEQYF
TRBV21-1 CANSTGTSVYEQYF
TRBV3-1 CASSQGRTRDTQYF
TRBV20-1 CSASPGAGTQYF
TRBV3-1 CASCSTITYEQYF
TRBV6-6 CASSYEPATYEQYF
TRBV12-3/TRBV12-4 CASTPIGAGEQFF
TRBV7-9 CASSPDRARDFIGYTF
TRBV6-6 CASKSGQTYEQYF
TRBV4-1 CASSHPRGDTDTQYF
TRBV28 CASSSQPQHF
TRBV29-1 CSVESPGETQYF
TRBV12-3/TRBV12-4 CASSPHDGPRRYEQYF